The entry that follows covers one TCR beta chain sequence. The sample is drawn from a study of blood T cell repertoires in COVID-19. Background on the study: Acute-phase and convalescent COVID-19 samples originated in the United States, Italy and Spain.

The V end was cut by 3 bases, the J end by 2 bases, with 13 bases between. Germline V gene data show CDR1 as MNHEY and CDR2 as SVGAGI. The CDR3 sequence is 15 residues long. Clones were read by immunoSEQ multiplex PCR, and TCRdb kept only the in-frame ones, dropping some. The sample lists approximately 220,000 clones; approximately 81% were seen once. This clonotype was sampled from a man between 45 and 60 years old who had recovered from COVID-19. The chain uses TRBV6-5 and TRBJ1-2, with D hard to call. The sequenced sample consisted of peripheral blood. The CDR3 sequence: CASSYYARANYGYTF. DNA for the CDR3: TGTGCCAGCAGTTATTATGCTCGAGCAAACTATGGCTACACCTTC.